These T cell receptor beta chains were read from a single sample in a study of T-cell reconstitution after alpha-beta-depleted transplantation in children. TCRdb re-analysed the PCR reads in MiXCR, keeping a single row per CDR3 protein. The table records around 480,000 distinct CDR3 sequences, about 30% of them present only once. Sequences were derived from PBMCs from the stem cell graft donor, sampled from the stem cell graft. The receptor set was obtained from a human donor who donated a stem cell graft to a child with aplastic anemia. Each CDR3 is given with its conserved first and last residue. The D gene is left open where the match is weak. Only part of the rows carry a size: once, few, many, or a class if the clone is expanded.

J gene,clone size,V gene,CDR3 length,D gene,CDR3 DNA,CDR3 protein
TRBJ1-2,few,TRBV20-1,12,-,TGCAGTGCTAAAGAGGGGAACTATGGCTACACCTTC,CSAKEGNYGYTF
TRBJ1-4,many,TRBV5-1,17,-,TGCGCCAGCAGCTTGCGGCCCACGGGGGAGGCTGGGGAAAAACTGTTTTTT,CASSLRPTGEAGEKLFF
TRBJ2-1,-,TRBV10-3,14,-,TGTGCCATCAGTGTAGCACCTCCCTACAATGAGCAGTTCTTC,CAISVAPPYNEQFF
TRBJ2-3,-,TRBV6-4,16,-,TGTGCCAGCAGTAAACCAGGGTCTCCTAGCACAGATACGCAGTATTTT,CASSKPGSPSTDTQYF
TRBJ1-1,-,TRBV4-3,14,-,TGCGCCAGCAGCCGCTTGGGAGAGAACACTGAAGCTTTCTTT,CASSRLGENTEAFF
TRBJ1-2,-,TRBV20-1,13,TRBD1,TGCAGTGCGGGGCCGGGACAGATCTATGGCTACACCTTC,CSAGPGQIYGYTF
TRBJ2-5,-,TRBV20-1,14,-,TGCAGTGCTAGAGATGGCGGGCGACAAGAGACCCAGTACTTC,CSARDGGRQETQYF
TRBJ2-1,few,TRBV6-1,13,-,TGTGCCAGCAGTGAATATGTATGGCAGGCCCTTATCTTC,CASSEYVWQALIF
TRBJ2-5,-,TRBV9,15,TRBD1,TGTGCCAGCAGCGGCGGGACAGGGGCCCTAGAGACCCAGTACTTC,CASSGGTGALETQYF
TRBJ2-3,few,TRBV29-1,17,-,TGCAGCGTTGCGGGGGCCCAGGGCACGTCGGGCACAGATACGCAGTATTTT,CSVAGAQGTSGTDTQYF
TRBJ2-3,-,TRBV6-1,16,TRBD2,TGTGCCAGCAGTCTCAGGGGCGGGAGGTTTTTTGATACGCAGTATTTT,CASSLRGGRFFDTQYF
TRBJ2-5,-,TRBV12-3/TRBV12-4,14,TRBD1,TGTGCCAGCAGGGTGACAGGGGGGACAGAGACCCAGTACTTC,CASRVTGGTETQYF
TRBJ2-1,-,TRBV12-3/TRBV12-4,13,TRBD2,TGTGCCAGCAGTTTGCTAGCGGTCAATGAGCAGTTCTTC,CASSLLAVNEQFF
TRBJ2-1,-,TRBV7-2,11,-,TGTGCCAGCAGCTTAGGAGGTGGGCAGTTCTTC,CASSLGGGQFF
TRBJ2-1,-,TRBV5-8,15,-,TGTGCCAGCAGCTTAGAGGGAAGACTATACAATGAGCAGTTCTTC,CASSLEGRLYNEQFF
TRBJ2-7,once,TRBV7-2,13,-,TGTGCCACCACTGACCCGAGAGCATACGAGCAGTACTTC,CATTDPRAYEQYF
TRBJ2-1,few,TRBV12-3/TRBV12-4,14,-,TGTGCCAGCAGTTTAGTTTTCTCGGGTAGCGAGCAGTTCTTC,CASSLVFSGSEQFF
TRBJ2-1,few,TRBV3-1,15,-,TGTGCCAGCAGCCAAAAAAGGGGCAGCTTCAATGAGCAGTTCTTC,CASSQKRGSFNEQFF
TRBJ2-3,few,TRBV29-1,15,-,TGCAGCGTGAAGACGGACATACCTAGCACAGATACGCAGTATTTT,CSVKTDIPSTDTQYF
TRBJ2-7,few,TRBV27,15,-,TGTGCCAGCAGTTCAATCCGGGACCCTCCCTACGAGCAGTACTTC,CASSSIRDPPYEQYF
TRBJ1-3,-,TRBV12-3/TRBV12-4,13,TRBD1,TGTGCCAGCAGCGACAGGGAAGCTGGCACCATATATTTT,CASSDREAGTIYF